This record looks at one TCR beta chain sequence and its context. Arm-PCR with iRepertoire HTBI primers amplified the CDR3 regions for these TCR beta libraries. TCRdb recomputed calls from the multiplex PCR reads with MiXCR, one row per CDR3 protein. The table has a few hundred thousand distinct CDR3 sequences, around 17% seen once; the top ten hold roughly 27%. CDR1 and CDR2 (germline): SGHRS, YFSETQ. The CDR3 has 14 amino acids. Trimming removed 7 bases from V and 2 bases from J, with 15 bases in between. This record belongs to a study of regulatory T cells in long-lasting Graves disease. Specified time point: newly diagnosed GD, antithyroid drugs for less than 3 months. The TCR library was made from RNA extracted from PBMCs. A roughly 9-milliliter sample of peripheral blood was drawn into EDTA tubes. The data were also submitted as part of a second study, on T cells in Graves' hyperthyroidism and ophthalmopathy. From that study: A set of HTBI primers served as the primers for a first-round RT-PCR of the TCR CDR3.

Source: peripheral blood mononuclear cells (PBMCs), taken at new diagnosis, from a patient treated with antithyroid drugs. The TCR comes from a man aged 35 to 55 with Graves disease. The gene calls are TRBV5-1 and TRBJ2-5; D gene uncertain. The CDR3 spells CASALTNAQETQYF. The CDR3 DNA reads TGCGCCAGCGCGCTGACGAATGCACAAGAGACCCAGTACTTC.